Shown below are 20 T cell receptor beta chains from a single sample sequenced in a study of blood T cell repertoires in COVID-19. This table comes from immunoSEQ multiplex PCR, and its TCRdb copy is limited to in-frame clones, with some not included. Among about 300,000 clones listed, around 90% were seen once. The material sequenced was peripheral blood. These TCRs come from a man in his sixties or seventies with acute or convalescent COVID-19.

The chain uses TRBV7-2 and TRBJ2-1, with D maybe TRBD2 (5 bases). The CDR3 has 15 amino acids. Trimming stripped 3 bases from V and 4 bases from J, with 13 bases between. CDR1 and CDR2 (germline): SGHTA, FQGNSA. The CDR3 loop reads CASSLPTRVYNEQFF. The CDR3 bases are TGTGCCAGCAGCTTGCCTACTAGAGTTTACAATGAGCAGTTCTTC. The variable domain in full, with the rest retrieved from reference TRBV7-2 and TRBJ2-1, is GAGVSQSPSNKVTEKGKDVELRCDPISGHTALYWYRQSLGQGLEFLIYFQGNSAPDKSGLPSDRFSAERTGGSVSTLTIQRTQQEDSAVYLCASSLPTRVYNEQFFGPGTRLTVL.

CDR3 in DNA: TGTGCCAGCAGCCCGAGGATAGGCGGGGGGGCTTATACGCAGTATTTT. Translated: CASSPRIGGGAYTQYF. The chain combines TRBV14 with TRBJ2-3; TRBD2 matches 9 bases. CDR1 is SGHDN, CDR2 FVKESK, per germline. The CDR3 is 16 residues long. V lost 4 bases, J lost 7 bases, and 12 bases stayed unmatched.

The chain joins TRBV15 to TRBJ2-7; D is unresolved. There are 13 residues in the CDR3. CDR1 is LNHNV and CDR2 is YYDKDF in the germline V gene (reference sequence). V lost 0 bases to trimming and J lost 2 bases, with 5 bases between them. Here the CDR3 DNA reads TGTGCCACCAGCAGAGAGGCCGCCTACGAGCAGTACTTC. Amino acids: CATSREAAYEQYF.

The count of this clone is one. V usage is TRBV4-1 and J usage is TRBJ2-2; 10 bases are shared with TRBD2. Trimming removed 3 bases from V and 5 bases from J; junction bases left unmatched: 3. The CDR3 runs 15 residues. Germline V gives CDR1 MGHRA, CDR2 YSYEKL. The CDR3 here is CASSQGTSVTGELFF. The CDR3, as DNA: TGCGCCAGCAGCCAGGGGACTAGCGTTACCGGGGAGCTGTTTTTT.

V usage is TRBV5-4 and J usage is TRBJ2-5; D remains unclear. This CDR3 has 12 residues. CDR1 is SGHNT and CDR2 is YYREEE in the germline V gene (reference sequence). The V end was cut by 5 bases, the J end by 5 bases, with 10 bases between. This CDR3 reads CASSSQRETQYF. The CDR3, as DNA: TGTGCCAGCAGTTCCCAACGGGAGACCCAGTACTTC.

The chain carries TRBV5-1 and TRBJ2-3; 11 bases align to TRBD1. CDR1 SGHRS and CDR2 YFSETQ come from the germline V gene. With V trimmed by 4 bases and J by 6 bases, 4 bases remained unmatched. CDR3 size: 14 residues. The CDR3 loop is CASSGGTGGDTQYF. In DNA form, the CDR3 reads TGCGCCAGCAGCGGAGGGACAGGGGGGGATACGCAGTATTTT.

The V call is TRBV7-2, the J call TRBJ1-3; TRBD1 is a possible D gene (6 bases). CDR1 SGHTA and CDR2 FQGNSA come from the germline V gene. Trimming stripped 5 bases from V and 0 bases from J, with 11 bases between. This CDR3 spans 15 amino acids. The CDR3, as DNA: TGTGCCAGCAGCCTGGGACACAGCTCTGGAAACACCATATATTTT. Protein: CASSLGHSSGNTIYF. The full variable domain, completed using reference TRBV7-2 and TRBJ1-3, is GAGVSQSPSNKVTEKGKDVELRCDPISGHTALYWYRQSLGQGLEFLIYFQGNSAPDKSGLPSDRFSAERTGGSVSTLTIQRTQQEDSAVYLCASSLGHSSGNTIYFGEGSWLTVV.

The CDR3 DNA is TGTGCCAGCAGCCAAGACGGGACAGGGGTTTGGTACGAGCAGTACTTC. Translated: CASSQDGTGVWYEQYF. The rearrangement links TRBV4-2 to TRBJ2-7, with 10 bases aligning to TRBD1. J was trimmed by 4 bases and V by 0 bases; bases with no gene match: 6. The germline V gene has CDR1 LGHNA and CDR2 YNFKEQ. This CDR3 has 16 amino acids.

J is TRBJ2-1 and V is TRBV6-8, with TRBD2 matching over 13 bases. CDR1 and CDR2 from the germline V gene are MNHGY and SAAAGT. The junction had 12 bases not matched to a gene; V was cut back by 4 bases and J by 9 bases. This CDR3 has 17 residues. The CDR3 DNA follows: TGTGCCAGCAGTTCCGACTCACTAGCGGGAGGGCCCTGTGAGCAGTTCTTC. It is translated as CASSSDSLAGGPCEQFF.

The CDR3 is CASSTRTSTDTQYF. The CDR3 DNA reads as TGTGCCAGCAGCACCCGGACTAGCACAGATACGCAGTATTTT. This chain connects TRBV7-9 to TRBJ2-3, with a possible D match to TRBD2 (5 bases). This CDR3 spans 14 amino acids. CDR1 SEHNR and CDR2 FQNEAQ come from the germline V gene (reference sequence). Between the trimmed V and J ends, which lost 5 bases and 0 bases, there was a span of 9 bases. Complete variable domain (other parts from reference TRBV7-9 and TRBJ2-3): DTGVSQNPRHKITKRGQNVTFRCDPISEHNRLYWYRQTLGQGPEFLTYFQNEAQLEKSRLLSDRFSAERPKGSFSTLEIQRTEQGDSAMYLCASSTRTSTDTQYFGPGTRLTVL.

This clone was recorded a few times. The V and J genes are TRBV1 and TRBJ1-1. TRBV1 is reported as a pseudogene. The CDR3 extends over 17 amino acids. CDR3 coding DNA: TGCACCAGCAGCCCGACACCGGGGGATCCCATGAACACTGAAGCTTTCTTT. It is translated as CTSSPTPGDPMNTEAFF.

The CDR3 bases are TGTGCCAGCGTGGACAGGGCGAACACTGAAGCTTTCTTT. It codes for CASVDRANTEAFF. The chain has TRBV28 and TRBJ1-1; the match to TRBD1 covers 8 bases. The trim removed 8 bases at V and 1 base at J, leaving 3 bases unmatched. Germline CDR1 is MDHEN and CDR2 is SYDVKM. The CDR3 is made up of 13 amino acids.

Here the CDR3 DNA reads TGTGCCAGCAGCAAGGTCGGCAGGGGCTTTGGCTACACCTTC. It encodes CASSKVGRGFGYTF. The chain employs TRBV21-1 and TRBJ1-2; the listed D gene, TRBD1, was not tested against the DNA. TRBV21-1 is marked as a pseudogene. The CDR3 is 14 amino acids.

The chain carries TRBV27 and TRBJ1-6; no clear D. The CDR3 has 20 amino acids. Trimming stripped 5 bases from V and 5 bases from J, with 28 bases between. In germline, CDR1 is MNHEY, CDR2 SMNVEV (reference sequence). The CDR3 DNA is TGTGCCAGCAGTCCACCCCTCCTCAGACACGACCCTCCGAATAATTCACCCCTCCACTTT. It is translated as CASSPPLLRHDPPNNSPLHF.

This clone has just one count. The chain employs TRBV28 and TRBJ1-5, with D possibly matching TRBD1 (6 bases). Per the germline V gene, CDR1 is MDHEN and CDR2 is SYDVKM. V lost 8 bases, J lost 5 bases, and 16 bases lay in between. There are 14 residues in the CDR3. Here the CDR3 reads CASSLGAIDQPQHF. For the CDR3, the DNA is TGTGCCAGCTCCTTGGGGGCGATTGATCAGCCCCAGCATTTT. Together with reference TRBV28 and TRBJ1-5, the CDR3 gives the full variable domain: DVKVTQSSRYLVKRTGEKVFLECVQDMDHENMFWYRQDPGLGLRLIYFSYDVKMKEKGDIPEGYSVSREKKERFSLILESASTNQTSMYLCASSLGAIDQPQHFGDGTRLSIL.

The rearrangement links TRBV28 to TRBJ1-5; TRBD1 is a possible D gene (5 bases). CDR1 and CDR2 (germline): MDHEN, SYDVKM. The CDR3 has 14 amino acids. V lost 6 bases to trimming and J lost 6 bases, with 15 bases between them. Here the CDR3 DNA reads TGTGCCAGCAGCCTGGGTAGGGGAGGTCAGCCCCAGCATTTT. Translating it yields CASSLGRGGQPQHF.

The chain carries TRBV19 and TRBJ2-5; D might be TRBD2 (6 bases). This CDR3 region has 16 residues. The germline V gene has CDR1 LNHDA and CDR2 SQIVND (reference sequence). Deletions cut 0 bases from V and 7 bases from J, with 18 bases between. The CDR3 DNA reads as TGTGCCAGTAGTATAGAACCAGCGGGTCCCTTGGGGACCCAGTACTTC. Amino acids: CASSIEPAGPLGTQYF.

CDR3 sequence: CASSDSTGLAAGTQYF. The CDR3 DNA sequence: TGTGCCAGCAGCGACAGCACGGGACTAGCGGCGGGGACCCAGTACTTC. This rearrangement joins TRBV25-1 to TRBJ2-5, with TRBD2 identical over 11 bases. The length of the CDR3 is 16 residues. V gave up 6 bases and J gave up 7 bases; unmatched junction bases: 13. Germline V gene lookup returns CDR1 MGHDK and CDR2 SYGVNS.

The V and J genes are TRBV11-2 and TRBJ1-6; D gene unclear. V lost 0 bases and J 8 bases, leaving 11 bases between the germline ends. Per germline, CDR1 SGHAT and CDR2 FQNNGV. The CDR3 has 15 residues. The CDR3 DNA follows: TGTGCCAGCAGCTTAGAGACGGGGAGCGATTCACCCCTCCACTTT. Translation: CASSLETGSDSPLHF. The whole variable domain, remainder taken from reference TRBV11-2 and TRBJ1-6, is EAGVAQSPRYKIIEKRQSVAFWCNPISGHATLYWYQQILGQGPKLLIQFQNNGVVDDSQLPKDRFSAERLKGVDSTLKIQPAKLEDSAVYLCASSLETGSDSPLHFGNGTRLTVT.

The V call is TRBV4-1, the J call TRBJ2-1, with 9 bases identical to TRBD2. CDR3 length: 15 amino acids. Trimming at V came to 8 bases and at J to 4 bases, leaving 9 bases not matched to a gene. Germline lookup yields CDR1 MGHRA and CDR2 YSYEKL. CDR3 coding DNA: TGCGCCAGCCCGAAAGCGGGGGGCAAGTACAATGAGCAGTTCTTC. Its protein is CASPKAGGKYNEQFF.